Listed below are T cell receptor beta chains from one sample, sequenced in a study of blood T cell repertoires in COVID-19. The protocol was immunoSEQ multiplex PCR, while the TCRdb copy is restricted to in-frame clones and leaves out a portion. Of about 280,000 clones listed, roughly 87% are singletons. The sequencing sample was made of PBMCs or T cells enriched from blood (not recorded which). The receptors were sampled from a woman in her twenties or thirties who had recovered from COVID-19. Both conserved end residues are part of each CDR3. A D gene is named only where the DNA matches it firmly. Only some rows state a clone size, as once, few, many or a class for expanded clones.

j_call	v_call	clone_size	d_call	cdr3_nt	cdr3_aa
TRBJ2-3	TRBV5-1	once	.	TGCGCCAGCAGCTTTAGCCCGGGGAGGTTCACAGATACGCAGTATTTT	CASSFSPGRFTDTQYF
TRBJ1-5	TRBV4-1	.	.	TGCGCCAGCAGCCTGGGGACTGGGTATAGCAATCAGCCCCAGCATTTT	CASSLGTGYSNQPQHF
TRBJ1-5	TRBV28	.	TRBD1	TGTGCCAGCAGTTTATTAATACAGGGGGCCTCTAGGCAGCCCCAGCATTTT	CASSLLIQGASRQPQHF
TRBJ2-3	TRBV7-2	.	TRBD2	TGTGCCAGCAGCCTCGGGACTAGCGGGAGGCTGCCTCTCACAGATACGCAGTATTTT	CASSLGTSGRLPLTDTQYF
TRBJ1-2	TRBV27	few	.	TGTGCCAGCAGTTACAGGGCCTTGGGCTATGGCTACACCTTC	CASSYRALGYGYTF
TRBJ2-7	TRBV7-2	.	TRBD2	TGTGCCAGCAGCTCGCCGGGGACTAGCGGGGGGGCAAATTACGAGCAGTACTTC	CASSSPGTSGGANYEQYF
TRBJ2-3	TRBV7-3	.	.	TGTGCCAGCGCCGGCCATCCAGGGTCTAGCACAGATACGCAGTATTTT	CASAGHPGSSTDTQYF
TRBJ2-3	TRBV9	.	TRBD1	TGTGCCAGCAGCGCCCGGACAGGGGGACAGGCAGATACGCAGTATTTT	CASSARTGGQADTQYF
TRBJ2-3	TRBV6-5	.	.	TGTGCCGTTGCTAGCGTTCTCGGCACAGATACGCAGTATTTT	CAVASVLGTDTQYF
TRBJ2-1	TRBV20-1	.	TRBD2	TGCAGTGCTAGTACCAGCGGGAGTTTGAATGAGCAGTTCTTC	CSASTSGSLNEQFF
TRBJ1-4	TRBV3-1/TRBV3-2	.	.	TGTGCCAGCAGCCAACTGGCGGGGCGGGATGAAAAACTGTTTTTT	CASSQLAGRDEKLFF
TRBJ2-7	TRBV30	.	.	TGTGCCGGATCCAGGGCTTCCTACGAGCAGTACTTC	CAGSRASYEQYF
TRBJ2-3	TRBV24-1	.	.	TGTGCCACCAGTGATTTGGGACGGGAAGATACGCAGTATTTT	CATSDLGREDTQYF
TRBJ2-7	TRBV6-5	few	.	TGTGCCAGCACCGCAGACTACACCTACGAGCAGTACTTC	CASTADYTYEQYF
TRBJ1-1	TRBV11-1	.	.	TGTGCCAGCAGCTATCGCATCCAGGGGTCGGACACTGAAGCTTTCTTT	CASSYRIQGSDTEAFF
TRBJ1-2	TRBV2	.	.	TGTGCCAGCAGTTCAGACCAGGGGATTTACTATGGCTACACCTTC	CASSSDQGIYYGYTF
TRBJ1-2	TRBV9	.	TRBD1	TGTGCCAGCAGCACCGGACAGGGGCAGGGCTACACCTTC	CASSTGQGQGYTF
TRBJ1-3	TRBV6-1	.	.	TGTGCCAGCAGTGAGCAGGCCAGCTCTGGAAACACCATATATTTT	CASSEQASSGNTIYF
TRBJ2-5	TRBV5-8	once	.	TGTGCCAGCAGCTTGATGTGGAGGGAAGAATCCCAAGAGACCCAGTACTTC	CASSLMWREESQETQYF